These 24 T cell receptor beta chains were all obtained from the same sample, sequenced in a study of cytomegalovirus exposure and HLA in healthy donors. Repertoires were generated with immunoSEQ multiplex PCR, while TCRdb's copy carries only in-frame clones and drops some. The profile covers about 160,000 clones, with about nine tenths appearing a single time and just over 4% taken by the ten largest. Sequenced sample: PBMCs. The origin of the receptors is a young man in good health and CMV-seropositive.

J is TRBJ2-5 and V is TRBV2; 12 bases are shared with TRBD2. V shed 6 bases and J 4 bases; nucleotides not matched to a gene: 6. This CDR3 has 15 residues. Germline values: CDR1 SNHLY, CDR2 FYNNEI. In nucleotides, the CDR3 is TGTGCCAGCAGCGAACTAGCGGGAGGTGGAGAGACCCAGTACTTC. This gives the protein CASSELAGGGETQYF.

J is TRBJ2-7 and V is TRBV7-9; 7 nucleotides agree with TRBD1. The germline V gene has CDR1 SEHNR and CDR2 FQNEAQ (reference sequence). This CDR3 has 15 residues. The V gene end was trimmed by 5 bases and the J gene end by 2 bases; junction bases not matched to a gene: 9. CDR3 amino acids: CASSPRTGTAYEQYF. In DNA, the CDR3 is TGTGCCAGCAGCCCTAGGACAGGAACCGCCTACGAGCAGTACTTC. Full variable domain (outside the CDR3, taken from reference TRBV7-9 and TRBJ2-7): DTGVSQNPRHKITKRGQNVTFRCDPISEHNRLYWYRQTLGQGPEFLTYFQNEAQLEKSRLLSDRFSAERPKGSFSTLEIQRTEQGDSAMYLCASSPRTGTAYEQYFGPGTRLTVT.

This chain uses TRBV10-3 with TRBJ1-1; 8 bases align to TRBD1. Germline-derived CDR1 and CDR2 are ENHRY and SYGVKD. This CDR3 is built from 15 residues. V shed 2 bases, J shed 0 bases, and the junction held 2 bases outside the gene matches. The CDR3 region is CAISEEQGVNTEAFF. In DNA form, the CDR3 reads TGTGCCATCAGTGAGGAACAGGGGGTGAACACTGAAGCTTTCTTT.

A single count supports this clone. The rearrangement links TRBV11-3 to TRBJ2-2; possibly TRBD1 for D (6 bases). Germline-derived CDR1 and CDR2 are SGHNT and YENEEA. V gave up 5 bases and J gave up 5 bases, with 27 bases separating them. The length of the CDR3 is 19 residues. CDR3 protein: CASSLKTGYKLKFTGELFF. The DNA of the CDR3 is TGTGCCAGCAGCCTCAAAACAGGGTACAAGTTAAAATTTACCGGGGAGCTGTTTTTT.

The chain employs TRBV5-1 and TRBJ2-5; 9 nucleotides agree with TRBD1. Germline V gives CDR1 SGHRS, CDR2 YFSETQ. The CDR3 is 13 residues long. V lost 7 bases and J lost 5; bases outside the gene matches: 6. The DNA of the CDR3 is TGCGCCAGCTGCTCGGGACAGGGCGAGACCCAGTACTTC. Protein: CASCSGQGETQYF.

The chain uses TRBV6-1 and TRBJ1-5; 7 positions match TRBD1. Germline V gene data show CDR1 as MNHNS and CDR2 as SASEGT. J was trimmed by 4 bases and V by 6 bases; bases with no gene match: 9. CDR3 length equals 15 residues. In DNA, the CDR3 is TGTGCCAGCAGACCGATGGGACAGTTGAATCAGCCCCAGCATTTT. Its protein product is CASRPMGQLNQPQHF.

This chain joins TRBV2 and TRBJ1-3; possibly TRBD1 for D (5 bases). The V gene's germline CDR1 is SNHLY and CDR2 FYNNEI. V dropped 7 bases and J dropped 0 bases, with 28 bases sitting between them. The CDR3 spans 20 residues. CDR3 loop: CASMGQEGRSEHFSGNTIYF. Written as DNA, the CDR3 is TGTGCCAGCATGGGGCAGGAAGGGCGGTCGGAACACTTCTCTGGAAACACCATATATTTT.

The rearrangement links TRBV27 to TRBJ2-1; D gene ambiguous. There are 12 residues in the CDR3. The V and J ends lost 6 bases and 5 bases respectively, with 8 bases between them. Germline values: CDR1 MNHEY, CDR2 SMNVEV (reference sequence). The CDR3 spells CASSPLNNEQFF. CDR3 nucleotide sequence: TGTGCCAGCAGCCCACTTAACAATGAGCAGTTCTTC.

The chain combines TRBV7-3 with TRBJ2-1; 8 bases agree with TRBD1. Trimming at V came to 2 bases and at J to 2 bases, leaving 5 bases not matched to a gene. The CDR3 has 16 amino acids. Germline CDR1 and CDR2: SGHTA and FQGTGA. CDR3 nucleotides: TGTGCCAGCAGCTTAGGGGGGACAGGCCCCTACAATGAGCAGTTCTTC. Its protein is CASSLGGTGPYNEQFF.

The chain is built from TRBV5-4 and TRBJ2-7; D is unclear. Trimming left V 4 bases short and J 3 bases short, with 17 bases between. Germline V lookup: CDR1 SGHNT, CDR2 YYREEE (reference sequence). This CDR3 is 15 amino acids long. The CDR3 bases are TGTGCCAGCAGCCGCGATGTAGCCGCTAACTACGAGCAGTACTTC. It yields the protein CASSRDVAANYEQYF. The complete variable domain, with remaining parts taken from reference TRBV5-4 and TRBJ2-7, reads ETGVTQSPTHLIKTRGQQVTLRCSSQSGHNTVSWYQQALGQGPQFIFQYYREEENGRGNFPPRFSGLQFPNYSSELNVNALELDDSALYLCASSRDVAANYEQYFGPGTRLTVT.

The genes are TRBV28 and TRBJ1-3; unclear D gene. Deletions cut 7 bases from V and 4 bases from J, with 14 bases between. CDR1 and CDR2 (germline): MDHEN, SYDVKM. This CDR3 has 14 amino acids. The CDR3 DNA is TGTGCCAGCAAGGAGGGTCTTTCGGGAAACACCATATATTTT. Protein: CASKEGLSGNTIYF.

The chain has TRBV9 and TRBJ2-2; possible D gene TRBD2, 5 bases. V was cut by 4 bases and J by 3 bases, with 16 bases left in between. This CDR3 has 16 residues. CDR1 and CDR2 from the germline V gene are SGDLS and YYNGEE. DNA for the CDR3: TGTGCCAGCAGCACCGGAGGAGGCGGGTACACCGGGGAGCTGTTTTTT. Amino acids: CASSTGGGGYTGELFF. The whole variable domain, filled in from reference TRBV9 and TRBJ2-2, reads DSGVTQTPKHLITATGQRVTLRCSPRSGDLSVYWYQQSLDQGLQFLIQYYNGEERAKGNILERFSAQQFPDLHSELNLSSLELGDSALYFCASSTGGGGYTGELFFGEGSRLTVL.

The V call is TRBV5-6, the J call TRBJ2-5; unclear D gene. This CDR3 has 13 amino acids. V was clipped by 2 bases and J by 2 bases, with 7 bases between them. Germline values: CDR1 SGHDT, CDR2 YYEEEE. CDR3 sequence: CASSLPLQETQYF. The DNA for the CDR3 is TGTGCCAGCAGCTTACCTCTACAAGAGACCCAGTACTTC. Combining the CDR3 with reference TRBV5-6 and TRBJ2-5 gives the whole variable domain DAGVTQSPTHLIKTRGQQVTLRCSPKSGHDTVSWYQQALGQGPQFIFQYYEEEERQRGNFPDRFSGHQFPNYSSELNVNALLLGDSALYLCASSLPLQETQYFGPGTRLLVL.

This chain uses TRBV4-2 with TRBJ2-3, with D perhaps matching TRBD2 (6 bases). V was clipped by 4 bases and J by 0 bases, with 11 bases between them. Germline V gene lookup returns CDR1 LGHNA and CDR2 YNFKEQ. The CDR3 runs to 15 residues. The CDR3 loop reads CASSRLSGSTDTQYF. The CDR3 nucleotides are TGTGCCAGCAGCCGCCTAAGCGGGAGCACAGATACGCAGTATTTT.

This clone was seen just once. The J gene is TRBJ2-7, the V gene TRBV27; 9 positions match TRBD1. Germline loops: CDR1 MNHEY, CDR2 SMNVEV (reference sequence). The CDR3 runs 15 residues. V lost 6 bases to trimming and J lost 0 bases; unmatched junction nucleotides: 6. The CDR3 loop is CASRYKTGGSYEQYF. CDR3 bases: TGTGCCAGCAGATATAAGACAGGGGGCTCCTACGAGCAGTACTTC.

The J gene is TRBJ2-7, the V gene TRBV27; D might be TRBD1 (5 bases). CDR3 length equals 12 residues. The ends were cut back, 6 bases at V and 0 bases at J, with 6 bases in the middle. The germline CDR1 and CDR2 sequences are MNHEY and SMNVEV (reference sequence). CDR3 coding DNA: TGTGCCAGCAGGACAGCCTCCTACGAGCAGTACTTC. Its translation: CASRTASYEQYF.

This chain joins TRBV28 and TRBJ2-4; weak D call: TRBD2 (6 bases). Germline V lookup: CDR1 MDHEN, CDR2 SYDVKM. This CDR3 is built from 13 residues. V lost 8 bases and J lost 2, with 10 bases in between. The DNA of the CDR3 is TGTGCCAGCCTTGGGAGGCCCAAAAACATTCAGTACTTC. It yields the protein CASLGRPKNIQYF.

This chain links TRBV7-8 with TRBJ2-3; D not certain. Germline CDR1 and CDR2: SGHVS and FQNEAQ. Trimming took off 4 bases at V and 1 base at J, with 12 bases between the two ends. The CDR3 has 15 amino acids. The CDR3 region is CASSYNMGGTDTQYF. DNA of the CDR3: TGTGCCAGCAGCTACAACATGGGCGGCACAGATACGCAGTATTTT. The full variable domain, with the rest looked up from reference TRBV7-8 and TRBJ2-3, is GAGVSQSPRYKVAKRGQDVALRCDPISGHVSLFWYQQALGQGPEFLTYFQNEAQLDKSGLPSDRFFAERPEGSVSTLKIQRTQQEDSAVYLCASSYNMGGTDTQYFGPGTRLTVL.

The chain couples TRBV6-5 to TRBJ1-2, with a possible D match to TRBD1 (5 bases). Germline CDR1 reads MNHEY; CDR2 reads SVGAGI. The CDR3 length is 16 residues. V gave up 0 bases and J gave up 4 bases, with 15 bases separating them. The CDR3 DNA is TGTGCCAGCAGTTACTCGGCGGACACCCGTTTCTATGGCTACACCTTC. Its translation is CASSYSADTRFYGYTF.

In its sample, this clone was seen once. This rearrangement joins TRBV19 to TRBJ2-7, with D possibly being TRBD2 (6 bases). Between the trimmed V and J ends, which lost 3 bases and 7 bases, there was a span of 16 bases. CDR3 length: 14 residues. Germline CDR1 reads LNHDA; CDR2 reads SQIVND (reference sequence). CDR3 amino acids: CASSIPGSMEEQYF. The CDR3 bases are TGTGCCAGTAGTATCCCCGGGAGCATGGAGGAGCAGTACTTC.

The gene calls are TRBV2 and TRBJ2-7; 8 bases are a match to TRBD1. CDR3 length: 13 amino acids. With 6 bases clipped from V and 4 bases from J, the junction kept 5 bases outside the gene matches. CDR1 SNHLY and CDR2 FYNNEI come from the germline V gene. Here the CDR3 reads CASRLDRGYEQYF. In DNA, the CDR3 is TGTGCCAGCAGACTCGACAGGGGATACGAGCAGTACTTC.

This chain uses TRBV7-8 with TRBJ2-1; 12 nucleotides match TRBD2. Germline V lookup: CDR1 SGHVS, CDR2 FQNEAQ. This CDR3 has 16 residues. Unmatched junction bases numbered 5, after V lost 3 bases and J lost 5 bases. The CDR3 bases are TGTGCCAGCAGCTTTAGACTAGCGGGAGTGGACAATGAGCAGTTCTTC. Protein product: CASSFRLAGVDNEQFF.

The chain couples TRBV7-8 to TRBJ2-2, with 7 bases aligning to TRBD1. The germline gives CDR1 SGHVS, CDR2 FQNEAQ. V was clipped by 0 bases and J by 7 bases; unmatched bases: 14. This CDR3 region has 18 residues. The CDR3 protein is CASSLATTGAANGGELFF. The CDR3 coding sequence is TGTGCCAGCAGCTTAGCGACTACAGGGGCGGCGAACGGCGGGGAGCTGTTTTTT.

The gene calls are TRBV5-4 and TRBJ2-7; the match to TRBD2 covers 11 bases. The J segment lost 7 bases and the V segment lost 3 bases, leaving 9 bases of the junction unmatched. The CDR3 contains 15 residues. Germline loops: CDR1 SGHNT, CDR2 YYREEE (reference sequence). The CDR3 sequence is CASSSLAGGPGEQYF. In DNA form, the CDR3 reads TGTGCCAGCAGCTCTTTAGCGGGAGGGCCGGGGGAGCAGTACTTC.